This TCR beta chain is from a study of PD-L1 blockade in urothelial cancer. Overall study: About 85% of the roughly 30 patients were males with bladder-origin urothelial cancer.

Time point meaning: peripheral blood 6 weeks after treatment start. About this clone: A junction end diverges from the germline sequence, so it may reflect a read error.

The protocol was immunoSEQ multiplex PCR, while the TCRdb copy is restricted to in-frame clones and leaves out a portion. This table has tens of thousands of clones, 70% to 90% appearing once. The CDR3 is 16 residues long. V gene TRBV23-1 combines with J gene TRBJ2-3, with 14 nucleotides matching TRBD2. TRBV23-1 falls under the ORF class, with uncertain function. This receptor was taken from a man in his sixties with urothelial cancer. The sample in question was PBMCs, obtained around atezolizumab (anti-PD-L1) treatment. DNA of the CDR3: TGCGCCAGCAGTCACTTGACTAGCGGGGGGGCAGACACGCAGTATTTT. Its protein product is CASSHLTSGGADTQYF.